This TCR beta chain came from a study of blood T cell repertoires in COVID-19. V lost 6 bases, J lost 3 bases, and 11 bases lay in between. Germline CDR1 reads PRHDT; CDR2 reads FYEKMQ (reference sequence). This CDR3 has 14 amino acids. Profiled with immunoSEQ multiplex PCR; TCRdb holds only in-frame clones, not every one. Here the sample spans around 150,000 clones, roughly 90% being singletons. Sequencing was carried out using PBMCs or T cells enriched from blood (not recorded which). The chain couples TRBV13 to TRBJ2-2; D is possibly TRBD1 (7 bases). The source is a woman in her fifties or sixties who had recovered from COVID-19. In nucleotides, the CDR3 is TGTGCCAGCAGGTCCAGGGGGGACACCGGGGAGCTGTTTTTT. It encodes CASRSRGDTGELFF. Full variable domain (missing parts from reference TRBV13 and TRBJ2-2): AAGVIQSPRHLIKEKRETATLKCYPIPRHDTVYWYQQGPGQDPQFLISFYEKMQSDKGSIPDRFSAQQFSDYHSELNMSSLELGDSALYFCASRSRGDTGELFFGEGSRLTVL.